Each of the 24 T cell receptor beta chains below was sequenced from the same sample in a study of T cells in Graves' hyperthyroidism and ophthalmopathy. Researchers amplified the TCR beta CDR3 regions from RNA transcripts. First-round RT-PCR of the TCR CDR3 relied on the HTBI primer set. TCRdb redid the calling of the multiplex PCR reads with MiXCR, one entry per CDR3 protein. The table lists hundreds of thousands of distinct CDR3 sequences, 12% to 15% of them singletons. Sequencing was done on a sample of blood. The receptors come from a woman between 18 and 29 years old with Graves' hyperthyroidism.

To note about this clonotype: Just one base apart from a much larger clone, this may be a read error. The chain links TRBV20-1 to TRBJ1-2; D not certain. Germline V gene lookup returns CDR1 DFQATT and CDR2 SNEGSKA (reference sequence). The CDR3 contains 12 residues. The CDR3 region is CSGERANYGHTF. The CDR3 DNA reads TGCAGTGGGGAAAGAGCTAACTATGGCCACACCTTC.

This clonotype has just a few counts. V and J are TRBV7-2 and TRBJ2-5, with 10 positions matching TRBD2. Germline V lookup: CDR1 SGHTA, CDR2 FQGNSA. There are 17 residues in the CDR3. The V segment lost 4 bases and the J segment 1 base; nucleotides outside the gene matches: 9. The DNA of the CDR3 is TGTGCCAGCAGCTCTCTTCCTAGCGGGAGTGGCCAAGAGACCCAGTACTTC. Translating it yields CASSSLPSGSGQETQYF.

This clonotype occurred many times. This chain connects TRBV12-3 or TRBV12-4 to TRBJ1-1; a possible D gene is TRBD1 (5 bases). The ends were cut back, 1 base at V and 0 bases at J, with 9 bases in the middle. The CDR3 loop spans 15 amino acids. The CDR3 DNA follows: TGTGCCAGCAGTTTAGGGGGGTCCTTGAACACTGAAGCTTTCTTT. This codes for CASSLGGSLNTEAFF.

This clonotype occurred many times. The chain is built from TRBV13 and TRBJ1-1; no reliable D call. Per the germline V gene, CDR1 is PRHDT and CDR2 is FYEKMQ (reference sequence). The V gene lost 0 bases and the J gene lost 3 bases, with 14 bases spanning the gap. The CDR3 is 16 residues long. The CDR3 nucleotides are TGTGCCAGCAGCTTAGGCGGCATCAATTGGGACACTGAAGCTTTCTTT. As protein: CASSLGGINWDTEAFF.

Turning to this clonotype: A much larger clonotype is one base distant, so this may be a read error. The missing conserved phenylalanine or tryptophan at the end of this CDR3 makes a read error likely. V and J are TRBV7-1 and TRBJ2-4, with a tentative D call TRBD1 (7 bases). TRBV7-1 is reported as an ORF; its role is uncertain. Trimming pared 4 bases from V and 8 bases from J, leaving 12 bases between. The CDR3 has 13 amino acids. The chain's CDR3 is CASSWARGDIQYL. CDR3 sequence (DNA): TGTGCCAGCAGCTGGGCCAGGGGGGACATTCAGTACCTC.

This rearrangement joins TRBV27 to TRBJ2-7, with 9 bases lining up with TRBD2. The CDR3 runs 15 residues. Trimming took 4 bases from V and 2 from J; bases not matched to a gene: 6. The germline CDR1 and CDR2 sequences are MNHEY and SMNVEV (reference sequence). The CDR3 DNA reads as TGTGCCAGCAGTTCCCGACTAGCGGCCCCCTACGAGCAGTACTTC. This encodes CASSSRLAAPYEQYF.

The rearrangement links TRBV2 to TRBJ2-7; 8 bases are shared with TRBD1. The germline V gene has CDR1 SNHLY and CDR2 FYNNEI. CDR3 length equals 15 residues. V lost 7 bases, J lost 0 bases, and 8 bases stayed unmatched. Here the CDR3 DNA reads TGTGCCAGCAACAAAGACAGGGGTTCCTCCTACGAGCAGTACTTC. As protein: CASNKDRGSSYEQYF.

On this clonotype itself: A much bigger clone sits one base away, suggesting this may be a read error. The CDR3 protein is CASSLEASNEQYF. The CDR3 coding sequence is TGTGCCAGCAGCTTAGAAGCTTCCAATGAGCAGTACTTC. This chain joins TRBV11-1 and TRBJ2-7; the D is unclear. Germline V lookup: CDR1 SGHAT, CDR2 FQDESV (reference sequence). Trimming removed 1 base from V and 7 bases from J, with 11 bases in between. The CDR3 covers 13 residues.

This clonotype has at least ten counts. The gene calls are TRBV11-2 and TRBJ1-2, with TRBD1 matching 7 bases. This CDR3 has 17 amino acids. CDR1 SGHAT and CDR2 FQNNGV come from the germline V gene. The V gene end was trimmed by 1 base and the J gene end by 3 bases; junction bases not matched to a gene: 11. CDR3: CASSLGILQGPHYGYTF. CDR3 DNA: TGTGCCAGCAGCTTAGGGATCTTACAGGGGCCGCACTATGGCTACACCTTC.

This clonotype was picked up many times. V is TRBV11-2 and J is TRBJ1-1; D unclear. This CDR3 spans 13 amino acids. V was shortened by 0 bases and J by 7 bases, with 9 bases between the two germline ends. Germline V gene data show CDR1 as SGHAT and CDR2 as FQNNGV. CDR3 DNA sequence: TGTGCCAGCAGCTTAGAGGTCCAGTTTGAAGCTTTCTTT. As protein: CASSLEVQFEAFF. The full variable domain, completed using reference TRBV11-2 and TRBJ1-1, is EAGVAQSPRYKIIEKRQSVAFWCNPISGHATLYWYQQILGQGPKLLIQFQNNGVVDDSQLPKDRFSAERLKGVDSTLKIQPAKLEDSAVYLCASSLEVQFEAFFGQGTRLTVV.

There are a few counts of this clonotype. The V call is TRBV27, the J call TRBJ2-1; TRBD2 agrees at 10 bases. With 5 bases clipped from V and 8 bases from J, the junction kept 9 bases outside the gene matches. Per the germline V gene, CDR1 is MNHEY and CDR2 is SMNVEV (reference sequence). The CDR3 consists of 15 residues. The CDR3 region is CASSTLAGVSHEQFF. The CDR3 DNA is TGTGCCAGCAGTACGCTAGCGGGAGTATCCCATGAGCAGTTCTTC.

The chain combines TRBV28 with TRBJ1-2; no firm D call. The CDR3 runs 13 residues. Germline values: CDR1 MDHEN, CDR2 SYDVKM. Trimming took off 2 bases at V and 7 bases at J, with 11 bases between the two ends. Here the CDR3 reads CASSLNRGIGYTF. For the CDR3, the DNA is TGTGCCAGCAGTTTAAATAGAGGGATTGGCTACACCTTC.

There are many counts of this clonotype. The V call is TRBV6-1, the J call TRBJ1-1; 7 nucleotides line up with TRBD1. The CDR3 contains 15 residues. The J segment lost 7 bases and the V segment lost 3 bases, leaving 11 bases of the junction unmatched. In germline, CDR1 is MNHNS, CDR2 SASEGT. CDR3 DNA: TGTGCCAGCAGTGACCAACCCTTGGACAGGTTTGAAGCTTTCTTT. Translated, it gives CASSDQPLDRFEAFF.

This chain connects TRBV5-1 to TRBJ1-1, with 7 positions matching TRBD1. Germline lookup yields CDR1 SGHRS and CDR2 YFSETQ. With 7 bases clipped from V and 6 bases from J, the junction kept 15 bases outside the gene matches. This CDR3 has 15 residues. The CDR3: CASLPHGQDEAEAFF. The CDR3 coding sequence is TGCGCCAGCTTGCCCCATGGACAGGACGAAGCTGAAGCTTTCTTT.

This clonotype has at least ten counts. The chain employs TRBV24-1 and TRBJ2-7; 7 positions match TRBD1. The CDR3 totals 14 residues. In germline, CDR1 is KGHDR, CDR2 SFDVKD. V shed 4 bases and J 3 bases; nucleotides not matched to a gene: 5. The CDR3 nucleotides read TGTGCCACCAGTGAGGCTGGACAGGACTACGAGCAGTACTTC. This translates into CATSEAGQDYEQYF.

This clonotype occurred a few times. V usage is TRBV12-3 or TRBV12-4 and J usage is TRBJ1-5; D remains ambiguous. Trimming pared 4 bases from V and 2 bases from J, leaving 12 bases between. CDR3 size: 15 residues. In DNA form, the CDR3 reads TGTGCCAGCAGTTCCCGATCTTTGGGCAATCAGCCCCAGCATTTT. Translated: CASSSRSLGNQPQHF.

The chain links TRBV30 to TRBJ2-3, with 8 bases aligning to TRBD2. Germline V gives CDR1 GTSNPN, CDR2 SVGIG (reference sequence). The CDR3 runs to 18 residues. The V and J ends lost 0 bases and 2 bases, in that order; junction bases with no gene match: 13. The CDR3: CAWSVTRLAAGDTDTQYF. The CDR3 DNA sequence: TGTGCCTGGAGTGTCACACGCCTAGCAGCGGGAGACACAGATACGCAGTATTTT.

This clonotype was found many times. This chain links TRBV12-3 or TRBV12-4 with TRBJ2-1; 12 bases match TRBD2. The CDR3 length is 15 residues. The V gene end was trimmed by 7 bases and the J gene end by 2 bases; junction bases not matched to a gene: 3. In DNA form, the CDR3 reads TGTGCCAGCAATCTAGCGGGAGGGCCCTACAATGAGCAGTTCTTC. As protein: CASNLAGGPYNEQFF.

The rearrangement joins TRBV12-3 or TRBV12-4 to TRBJ2-3, with 10 bases that match TRBD2. CDR3 length equals 16 residues. The V gene end was trimmed by 4 bases and the J gene end by 3 bases; junction bases not matched to a gene: 7. CDR3 sequence: CASSYVAGGPTDTQYF. The CDR3 DNA sequence: TGTGCCAGCAGTTACGTAGCGGGAGGCCCGACAGATACGCAGTATTTT.

This chain links TRBV29-1 with TRBJ2-3, with TRBD2 as a possible D gene (7 bases). The CDR3 runs 14 residues. The germline V and J ends were trimmed by 5 bases and 4 bases, with 16 bases remaining between them. Germline CDR1 reads SQVTM; CDR2 reads ANQGSEA. DNA for the CDR3: TGCAGCGTTCGGGGGGCCATGAGGGCAGATACGCAGTATTTT. This gives the protein CSVRGAMRADTQYF.

In this sample, this clonotype turned up a few times. The J gene is TRBJ2-3, the V gene TRBV29-1; TRBD1 matches at 10 bases. In germline, CDR1 is SQVTM, CDR2 ANQGSEA. This CDR3 region has 13 residues. Trimming at V came to 8 bases and at J to 3 bases, leaving 5 bases not matched to a gene. CDR3: CSNDRGLTDTQYF. The CDR3 DNA reads TGCAGCAACGACAGGGGGCTTACAGATACGCAGTATTTT.

There are many counts of this clonotype. This rearrangement joins TRBV6-1 to TRBJ2-2, with D hard to call. Germline CDR1 and CDR2: MNHNS and SASEGT. This CDR3 spans 12 amino acids. V dropped 2 bases and J dropped 5 bases, with 3 bases sitting between them. The CDR3 loop reads CASSELTGELFF. The CDR3 DNA reads as TGTGCCAGCAGTGAACTTACCGGGGAGCTGTTTTTT.

The rearrangement joins TRBV7-9 to TRBJ2-2, with D hard to call. The CDR3 is made up of 16 amino acids. The V end lost 4 bases, the J end lost 4 bases, and 16 bases lay between the germline ends. Germline loops: CDR1 SEHNR, CDR2 FQNEAQ (reference sequence). CDR3 region: CASSWPPDSITGELFF. In nucleotides, the CDR3 is TGTGCCAGCAGCTGGCCTCCCGACTCGATCACCGGGGAGCTGTTTTTT.

This clonotype was recorded a few times. The chain uses TRBV27 and TRBJ1-1; weak D call: TRBD1 (5 bases). CDR1 and CDR2 from the germline V gene are MNHEY and SMNVEV (reference sequence). V lost 2 bases and J 6 bases, leaving 13 bases between the germline ends. The CDR3 is 14 amino acids. The CDR3 nucleotides are TGTGCCAGCAGTTTAGACGTTCGGGGGTCTGAAGCTTTCTTT. It translates to CASSLDVRGSEAFF.